This passage covers 3 T cell receptor beta chains from one sample sequenced in a study of control samples from healthy donors and cancer patients. The table came from immunoSEQ multiplex PCR; TCRdb's copy has only in-frame clones and leaves some out. The sample has roughly 400,000 clones; 80% to 95% are singletons. Source material: PBMCs. Source of these receptors: a middle-aged man with head and neck cancer.

V and J are TRBV9 and TRBJ2-7, with TRBD1 identical over 7 bases. The CDR3 has 14 amino acids. V dropped 0 bases and J dropped 3; count of bases not matched to a gene: 3. Germline V gene data show CDR1 as SGDLS and CDR2 as YYNGEE. The DNA for the CDR3 is TGTGCCAGCAGCGTAGGACAGGGAGACTACGAGCAGTACTTC. Translation gives CASSVGQGDYEQYF. The complete variable domain, with remaining parts taken from reference TRBV9 and TRBJ2-7, reads DSGVTQTPKHLITATGQRVTLRCSPRSGDLSVYWYQQSLDQGLQFLIQYYNGEERAKGNILERFSAQQFPDLHSELNLSSLELGDSALYFCASSVGQGDYEQYFGPGTRLTVT.

The chain links TRBV15 to TRBJ2-1, with TRBD1 as a possible D gene (6 bases). CDR1 and CDR2 from the germline V gene are LNHNV and YYDKDF (reference sequence). Trimming left V 4 bases short and J 3 bases short, with 16 bases between. The CDR3 sequence is 16 residues long. The chain's CDR3 is CATSTRQASDYNEQFF. In DNA, the CDR3 is TGTGCCACCAGCACCCGACAGGCCTCTGACTACAATGAGCAGTTCTTC.

This chain joins TRBV6-4 and TRBJ2-5; D possibly corresponds to TRBD2 (5 bases). V gave up 3 bases and J gave up 2 bases, with 10 bases separating them. CDR1 MRHNA and CDR2 SNTAGT come from the germline V gene. The CDR3 runs 14 residues. CDR3 residues: CASSEVSVQETQYF. The CDR3, as DNA: TGTGCCAGCAGTGAAGTTAGCGTACAAGAGACCCAGTACTTC.